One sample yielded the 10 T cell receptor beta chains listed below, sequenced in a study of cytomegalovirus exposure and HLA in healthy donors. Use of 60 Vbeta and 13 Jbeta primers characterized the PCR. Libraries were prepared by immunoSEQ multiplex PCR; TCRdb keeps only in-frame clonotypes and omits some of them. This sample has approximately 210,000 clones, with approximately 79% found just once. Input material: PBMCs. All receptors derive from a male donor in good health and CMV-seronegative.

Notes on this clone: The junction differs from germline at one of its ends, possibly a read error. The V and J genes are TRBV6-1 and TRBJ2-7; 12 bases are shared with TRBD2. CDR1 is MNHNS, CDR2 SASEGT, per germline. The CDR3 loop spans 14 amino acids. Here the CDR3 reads CASTELAGGHEQYF. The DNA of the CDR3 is TGTGCCAGCACTGAACTAGCGGGGGGCCACGAGCAGTACTTC.

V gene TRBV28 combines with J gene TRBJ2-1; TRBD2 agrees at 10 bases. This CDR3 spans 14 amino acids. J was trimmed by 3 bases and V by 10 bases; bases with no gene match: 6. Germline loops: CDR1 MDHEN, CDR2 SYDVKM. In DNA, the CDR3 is TGTGCCACCTTGTCTAGCGGGAGCTACAATGAGCAGTTCTTC. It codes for CATLSSGSYNEQFF.

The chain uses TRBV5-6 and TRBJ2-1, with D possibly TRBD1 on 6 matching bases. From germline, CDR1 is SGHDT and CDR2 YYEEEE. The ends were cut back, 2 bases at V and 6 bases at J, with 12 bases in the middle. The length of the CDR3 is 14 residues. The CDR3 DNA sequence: TGTGCCAGCAGCTTAGGACAGCGGTCCAATGAGCAGTTCTTC. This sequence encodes CASSLGQRSNEQFF.

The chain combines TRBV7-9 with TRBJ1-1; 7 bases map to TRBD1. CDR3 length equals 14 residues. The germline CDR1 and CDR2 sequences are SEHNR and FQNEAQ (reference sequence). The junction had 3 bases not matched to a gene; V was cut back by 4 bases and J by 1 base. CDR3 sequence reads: CASSSDRRNTEAFF. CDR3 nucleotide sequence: TGTGCCAGCAGCTCGGACAGGAGGAACACTGAAGCTTTCTTT.

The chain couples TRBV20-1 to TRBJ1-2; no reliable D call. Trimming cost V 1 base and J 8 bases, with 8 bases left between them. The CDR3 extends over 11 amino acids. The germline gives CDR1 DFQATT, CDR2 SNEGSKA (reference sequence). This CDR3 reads CSARGAGGYTF. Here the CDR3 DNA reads TGCAGTGCTAGAGGGGCGGGGGGCTACACCTTC.

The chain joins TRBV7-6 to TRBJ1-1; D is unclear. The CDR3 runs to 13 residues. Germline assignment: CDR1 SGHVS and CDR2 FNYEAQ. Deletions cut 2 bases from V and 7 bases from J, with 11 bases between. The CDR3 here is CASSLLNPVEAFF. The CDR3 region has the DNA TGTGCCAGCAGCTTATTAAACCCGGTTGAAGCTTTCTTT.

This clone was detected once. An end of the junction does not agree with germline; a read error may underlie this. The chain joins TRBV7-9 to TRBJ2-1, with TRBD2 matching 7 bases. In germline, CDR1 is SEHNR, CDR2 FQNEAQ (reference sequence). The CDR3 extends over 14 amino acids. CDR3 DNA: TGTTCCAGTAAACGGGAGGCCGCCTACAATGAGCAGTTCTTC. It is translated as CSSKREAAYNEQFF.

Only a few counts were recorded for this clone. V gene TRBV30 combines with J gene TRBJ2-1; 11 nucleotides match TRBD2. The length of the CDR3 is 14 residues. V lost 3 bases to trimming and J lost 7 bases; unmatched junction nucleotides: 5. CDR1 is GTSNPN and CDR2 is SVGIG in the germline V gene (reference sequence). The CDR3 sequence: CAWRLAGALNEQFF. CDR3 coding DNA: TGTGCCTGGAGACTAGCGGGAGCTTTGAATGAGCAGTTCTTC.

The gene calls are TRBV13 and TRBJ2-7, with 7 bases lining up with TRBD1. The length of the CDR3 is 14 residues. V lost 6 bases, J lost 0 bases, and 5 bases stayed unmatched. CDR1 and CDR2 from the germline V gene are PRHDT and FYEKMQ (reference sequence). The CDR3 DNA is TGTGCCAGCAGTCTAGGACAGGTCTCCTACGAGCAGTACTTC. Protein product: CASSLGQVSYEQYF.

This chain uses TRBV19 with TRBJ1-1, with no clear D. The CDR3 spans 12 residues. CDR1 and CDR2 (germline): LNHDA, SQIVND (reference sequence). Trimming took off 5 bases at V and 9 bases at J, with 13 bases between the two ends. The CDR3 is CASSAGVSKAFF. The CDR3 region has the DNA TGTGCCAGTAGTGCTGGAGTCAGTAAAGCTTTCTTT.